This paragraph reports one TCR beta chain. Some clones are missing from TCRdb's copy, which holds only in-frame ones; the method was immunoSEQ multiplex PCR. The sample lists 50,000 to 55,000 clones, approximately 84% occurring once. Autoimmune disease history or systemic immunosuppression meant exclusion. This sample is part of a study of OX40 agonist ivuxolimab in advanced cancers. The CDR3 sequence is 15 residues long. Looked up from germline, CDR1 is SGDLS and CDR2 is YYNGEE. V was shortened by 0 bases and J by 4 bases, with 13 bases between the two germline ends. V is TRBV9 and J is TRBJ1-2; D is unresolved. The clonotype originates from an adult with an advanced solid tumor such as melanoma, head and neck, liver or kidney cancer. Sequencing was performed on CD4+ or CD8+ T cells sorted from blood, taken in a trial of the OX40 agonist ivuxolimab. The CDR3 loop reads CASSVGTQSLYGYTF. CDR3 nucleotides: TGTGCCAGCAGCGTAGGAACGCAGTCCCTCTATGGCTACACCTTC. The full variable domain, its missing parts supplied by reference TRBV9 and TRBJ1-2, is DSGVTQTPKHLITATGQRVTLRCSPRSGDLSVYWYQQSLDQGLQFLIQYYNGEERAKGNILERFSAQQFPDLHSELNLSSLELGDSALYFCASSVGTQSLYGYTFGSGTRLTVV.